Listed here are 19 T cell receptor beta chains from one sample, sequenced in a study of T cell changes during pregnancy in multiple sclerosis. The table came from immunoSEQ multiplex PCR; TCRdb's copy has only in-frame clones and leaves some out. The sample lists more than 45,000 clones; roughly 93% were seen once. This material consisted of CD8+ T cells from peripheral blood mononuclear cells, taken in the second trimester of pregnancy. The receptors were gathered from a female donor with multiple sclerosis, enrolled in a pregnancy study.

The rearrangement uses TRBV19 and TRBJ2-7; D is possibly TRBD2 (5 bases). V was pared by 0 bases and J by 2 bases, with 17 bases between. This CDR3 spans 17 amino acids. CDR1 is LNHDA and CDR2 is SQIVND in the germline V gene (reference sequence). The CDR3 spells CASSIDLDASYAYEQYF. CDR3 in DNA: TGTGCCAGTAGTATAGATCTAGATGCTAGCTACGCCTACGAGCAGTACTTC.

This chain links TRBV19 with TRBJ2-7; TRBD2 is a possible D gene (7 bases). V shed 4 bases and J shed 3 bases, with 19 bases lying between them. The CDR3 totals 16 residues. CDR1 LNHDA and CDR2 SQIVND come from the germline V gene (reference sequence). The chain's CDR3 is CASSTSGGGAYYEQYF. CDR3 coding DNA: TGTGCCAGTAGTACGTCTGGAGGGGGGGCTTACTACGAGCAGTACTTC.

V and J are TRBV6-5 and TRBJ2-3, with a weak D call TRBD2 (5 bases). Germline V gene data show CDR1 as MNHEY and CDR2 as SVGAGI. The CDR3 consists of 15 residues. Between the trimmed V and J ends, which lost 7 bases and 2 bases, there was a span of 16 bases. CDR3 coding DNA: TGTGCCAGCAAGGATACGGACTCGCCCACAGATACGCAGTATTTT. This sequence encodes CASKDTDSPTDTQYF.

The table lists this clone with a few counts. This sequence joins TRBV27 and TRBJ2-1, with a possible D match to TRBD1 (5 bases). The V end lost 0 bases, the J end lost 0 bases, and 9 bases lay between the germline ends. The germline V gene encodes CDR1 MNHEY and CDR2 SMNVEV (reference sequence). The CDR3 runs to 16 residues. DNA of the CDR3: TGTGCCAGCAGTTTATCGATACAGGCCTCCTACAATGAGCAGTTCTTC. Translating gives CASSLSIQASYNEQFF.

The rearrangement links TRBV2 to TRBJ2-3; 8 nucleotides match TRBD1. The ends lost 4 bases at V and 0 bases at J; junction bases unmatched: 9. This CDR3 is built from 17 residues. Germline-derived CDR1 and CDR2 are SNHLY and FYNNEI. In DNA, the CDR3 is TGTGCCAGCAGTGTTGACAGGGGCGACGCTAGCACAGATACGCAGTATTTT. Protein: CASSVDRGDASTDTQYF.

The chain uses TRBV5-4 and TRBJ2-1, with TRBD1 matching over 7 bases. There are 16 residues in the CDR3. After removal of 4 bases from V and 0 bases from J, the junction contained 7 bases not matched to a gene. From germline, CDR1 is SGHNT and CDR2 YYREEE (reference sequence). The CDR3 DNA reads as TGTGCCAGCAGCCAAGATGACAGGGACTCCTACAATGAGCAGTTCTTC. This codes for CASSQDDRDSYNEQFF.

CDR3 coding DNA: TGCGCCAGCAGCTTGACATCCCAAGAGACCCAGTACTTC. As protein: CASSLTSQETQYF. The rearrangement joins TRBV5-1 to TRBJ2-5, with unresolved D. Germline CDR1 reads SGHRS; CDR2 reads YFSETQ. Trimming took off 1 base at V and 1 base at J, with 5 bases between the two ends. The CDR3 extends over 13 amino acids.

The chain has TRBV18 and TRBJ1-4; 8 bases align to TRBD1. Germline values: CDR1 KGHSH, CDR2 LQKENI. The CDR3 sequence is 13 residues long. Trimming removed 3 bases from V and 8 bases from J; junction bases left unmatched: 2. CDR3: CASSPGQEEKLFF. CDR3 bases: TGTGCCAGCTCACCGGGACAGGAAGAAAAACTGTTTTTT.

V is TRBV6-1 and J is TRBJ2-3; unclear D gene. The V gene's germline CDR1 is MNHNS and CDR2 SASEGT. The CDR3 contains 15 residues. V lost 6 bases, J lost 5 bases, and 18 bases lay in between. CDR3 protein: CASSPNLVSQDTQYF. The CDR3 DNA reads TGTGCCAGCAGCCCAAACCTAGTGTCTCAAGATACGCAGTATTTT.

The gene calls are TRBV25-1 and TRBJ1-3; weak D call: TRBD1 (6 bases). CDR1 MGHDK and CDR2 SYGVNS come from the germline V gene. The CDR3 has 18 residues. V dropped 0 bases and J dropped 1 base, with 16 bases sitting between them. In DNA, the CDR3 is TGTGCCAGCAGTGAATACCTTCAGGACAGAACATCTGGAAACACCATATATTTT. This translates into CASSEYLQDRTSGNTIYF.

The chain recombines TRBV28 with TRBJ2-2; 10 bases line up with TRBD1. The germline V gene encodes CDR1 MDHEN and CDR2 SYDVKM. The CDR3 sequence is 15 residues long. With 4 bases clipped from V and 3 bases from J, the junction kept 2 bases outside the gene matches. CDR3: CASSSGQGYTGELFF. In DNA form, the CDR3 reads TGTGCCAGCAGTTCGGGACAGGGGTACACCGGGGAGCTGTTTTTT.

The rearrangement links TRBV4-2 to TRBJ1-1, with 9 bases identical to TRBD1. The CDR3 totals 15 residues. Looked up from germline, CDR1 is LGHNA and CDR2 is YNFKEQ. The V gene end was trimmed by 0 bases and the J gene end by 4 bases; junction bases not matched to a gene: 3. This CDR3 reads CASSQEQGAGTEAFF. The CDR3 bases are TGTGCCAGCAGCCAAGAACAGGGGGCGGGCACTGAAGCTTTCTTT.

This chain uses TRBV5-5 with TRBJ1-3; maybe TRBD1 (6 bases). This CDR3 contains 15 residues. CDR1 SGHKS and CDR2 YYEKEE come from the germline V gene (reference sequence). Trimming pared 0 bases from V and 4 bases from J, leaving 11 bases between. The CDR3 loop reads CASSLDRASGNTIYF. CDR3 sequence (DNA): TGTGCCAGCAGCTTGGACAGGGCTTCAGGAAACACCATATATTTT.

The CDR3 sequence: CASSLIQGLTDTQYF. The DNA for the CDR3 is TGTGCCAGCAGTTTAATACAGGGTCTGACAGATACGCAGTATTTT. This chain uses TRBV27 with TRBJ2-3; TRBD1 might be the D (6 bases). In germline, CDR1 is MNHEY, CDR2 SMNVEV (reference sequence). Trimming pared 2 bases from V and 3 bases from J, leaving 12 bases between. The CDR3 has 15 residues.

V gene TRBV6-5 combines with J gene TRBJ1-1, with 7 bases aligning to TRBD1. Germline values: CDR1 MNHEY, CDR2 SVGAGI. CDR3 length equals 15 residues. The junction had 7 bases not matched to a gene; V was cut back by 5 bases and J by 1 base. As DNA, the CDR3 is TGTGCCAGCAGTCTAAGACAGGGATCGAACACTGAAGCTTTCTTT. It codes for CASSLRQGSNTEAFF.

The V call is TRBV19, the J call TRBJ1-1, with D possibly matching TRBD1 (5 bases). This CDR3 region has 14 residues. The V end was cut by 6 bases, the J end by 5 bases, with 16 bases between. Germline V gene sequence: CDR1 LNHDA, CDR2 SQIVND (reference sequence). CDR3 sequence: CASSGVAGRTEAFF. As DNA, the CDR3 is TGTGCCAGTAGCGGAGTGGCAGGGAGGACTGAAGCTTTCTTT.

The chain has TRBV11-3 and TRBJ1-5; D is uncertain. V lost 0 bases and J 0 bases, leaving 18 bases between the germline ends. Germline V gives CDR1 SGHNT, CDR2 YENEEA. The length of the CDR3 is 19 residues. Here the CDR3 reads CASSLDSWLREHSNQPQHF. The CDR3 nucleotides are TGTGCCAGCAGCTTAGATAGTTGGCTAAGGGAGCATAGCAATCAGCCCCAGCATTTT.

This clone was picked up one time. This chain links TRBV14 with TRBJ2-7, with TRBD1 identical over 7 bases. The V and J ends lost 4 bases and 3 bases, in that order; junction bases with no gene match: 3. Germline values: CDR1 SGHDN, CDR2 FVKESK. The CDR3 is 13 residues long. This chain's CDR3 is CASSRRQGYEQYF. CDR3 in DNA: TGTGCCAGCAGCCGTCGACAGGGCTACGAGCAGTACTTC. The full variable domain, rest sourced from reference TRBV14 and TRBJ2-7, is EAGVTQFPSHSVIEKGQTVTLRCDPISGHDNLYWYRRVMGKEIKFLLHFVKESKQDESGMPNNRFLAERTGGTYSTLKVQPAELEDSGVYFCASSRRQGYEQYFGPGTRLTVT.

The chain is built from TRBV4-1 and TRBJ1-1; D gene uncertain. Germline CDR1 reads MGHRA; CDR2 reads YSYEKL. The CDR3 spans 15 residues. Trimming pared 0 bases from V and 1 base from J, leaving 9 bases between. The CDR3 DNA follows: TGCGCCAGCAGCCAAGAGCGGGAATCGAACACTGAAGCTTTCTTT. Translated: CASSQERESNTEAFF.